A single T cell receptor (beta chain) is shown here with its context. The sample comes from a study of blood T cell repertoires in COVID-19. Study at large: Whether acute or convalescent, the COVID-19 samples came from the United States, Italy and Spain.

Sequencing used immunoSEQ multiplex PCR; TCRdb keeps in-frame clones, though not all of them. The sample carries just over 60,000 clones, more than 70% recorded once. The receptor was isolated from a young man with COVID-19, enrolled during active disease. Sample: peripheral blood.

CDR3 in amino acids: CATASGRVGEAFF. The CDR3 DNA reads TGTGCCACCGCCTCGGGGAGGGTGGGGGAAGCTTTCTTT. The rearrangement links TRBV28 to TRBJ1-1; D not resolved. The CDR3 totals 13 residues. V was clipped by 10 bases and J by 8 bases, with 20 bases between them. The V gene's germline CDR1 is MDHEN and CDR2 SYDVKM. The full variable domain, in which reference TRBV28 and TRBJ1-1 provide the parts outside the CDR3, is DVKVTQSSRYLVKRTGEKVFLECVQDMDHENMFWYRQDPGLGLRLIYFSYDVKMKEKGDIPEGYSVSREKKERFSLILESASTNQTSMYLCATASGRVGEAFFGQGTRLTVV.